This T cell receptor beta chain was documented in a study of blood T cell repertoires in COVID-19. Across the whole study: The United States, Italy and Spain were the sources of the acute and convalescent COVID-19 samples. Sources were T cells, B-cell-depleted T cells, or PBMCs; the material itself was cDNA or gDNA.

Trimming took off 0 bases at V and 3 bases at J, with 5 bases between the two ends. The germline V gene encodes CDR1 MNHEY and CDR2 SVGEGT. This CDR3 comprises 13 residues. Repertoires were generated with immunoSEQ multiplex PCR, while TCRdb's copy carries only in-frame clones and drops some. The sample includes about 260,000 clones, around 87% of them seen just once. Material for sequencing was peripheral blood. The origin of this receptor is a woman aged 35 to 49 who had recovered from COVID-19. J is TRBJ1-2 and V is TRBV6-2 or TRBV6-3; D is unclear. CDR3 nucleotides: TGTGCCAGCAGTTACTCGCGATACTATGGCTACACCTTC. This sequence encodes CASSYSRYYGYTF.